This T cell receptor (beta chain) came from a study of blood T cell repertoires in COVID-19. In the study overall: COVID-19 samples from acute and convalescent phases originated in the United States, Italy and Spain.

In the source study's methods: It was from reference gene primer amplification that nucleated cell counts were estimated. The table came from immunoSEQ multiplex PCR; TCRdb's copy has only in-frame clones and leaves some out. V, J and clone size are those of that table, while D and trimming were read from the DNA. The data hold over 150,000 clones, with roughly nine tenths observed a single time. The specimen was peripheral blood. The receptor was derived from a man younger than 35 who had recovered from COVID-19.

CDR3 DNA: TGTGCCAGCAGACGAGGCGATGGCTACACCTTC. This gives the protein CASRRGDGYTF. The V call is TRBV6-5, the J call TRBJ1-2; D is undetermined. CDR3 length: 11 amino acids. Per the germline V gene, CDR1 is MNHEY and CDR2 is SVGAGI. V dropped 6 bases and J dropped 6 bases, with 8 bases sitting between them.